One and the same sample provided the 5 T cell receptor beta chains below, sequenced in a study of T cells in Graves' hyperthyroidism and ophthalmopathy. The investigators amplified TCR beta CDR3 regions from RNA transcripts. HTBI primers drove first-round RT-PCR of the TCR CDR3. TCRdb reprocessed the multiplex PCR reads with MiXCR, giving one entry per CDR3 protein. The top ten hold around 62% of the sample, which has about 260,000 distinct CDR3 sequences, about 20% seen once. Sample: blood. The origin of the receptors is a man under 40 with Graves' ophthalmopathy.

The chain joins TRBV20-1 to TRBJ2-3; D possibly corresponds to TRBD2 (6 bases). Per germline, CDR1 DFQATT and CDR2 SNEGSKA (reference sequence). This CDR3 is 15 amino acids long. With 5 bases removed from V and 0 bases from J, the gap between germline ends came to 15 bases. This CDR3 reads CSAGTQRYSTDTQYF. CDR3 nucleotide sequence: TGCAGTGCTGGGACTCAGCGGTACAGCACAGATACGCAGTATTTT.

The CDR3 sequence: CASSRQSNTEAFF. The CDR3 DNA follows: TGTGCCAGCAGTCGACAGTCGAACACTGAAGCTTTCTTT. This rearrangement joins TRBV12-3 or TRBV12-4 to TRBJ1-1; the D gene is possibly TRBD1 (5 bases). Trimming took 5 bases from V and 1 from J, leaving 8 bases between them. The CDR3 extends over 13 amino acids.

This chain joins TRBV6-4 and TRBJ1-5, with D maybe TRBD1 (6 bases). Trimming pared 10 bases from V and 5 bases from J, leaving 21 bases between. The CDR3 contains 15 residues. The germline CDR1 and CDR2 sequences are MRHNA and SNTAGT. DNA of the CDR3: TGTGCCACAGGGGCGCAGGGATCCCCTCATCAGCCCCAGCATTTT. Residues: CATGAQGSPHQPQHF.

The table lists this clonotype with many counts. One end of the junction varies from germline; a read error may be responsible. The V and J genes are TRBV18 and TRBJ1-6, with D possibly matching TRBD1 (5 bases). The germline CDR1 and CDR2 sequences are KGHSH and LQKENI. The CDR3 contains 12 residues. CDR3 loop: CASSPRQGSLYF. The DNA for the CDR3 is TGTGCCAGCTCACCACGGCAGGGTAGCCTCTACTTT.

This clonotype was counted a few times. The chain has TRBV10-3 and TRBJ1-4; D gene unclear. Trimming removed 6 bases from V and 4 bases from J, with 12 bases in between. Germline lookup yields CDR1 ENHRY and CDR2 SYGVKD. The CDR3 contains 14 residues. The CDR3 sequence: CAISDPGYNEKLFF. Written as DNA, the CDR3 is TGTGCCATCAGCGACCCAGGATATAATGAAAAACTGTTTTTT.